The next 4 T cell receptor beta chains were all read from a single sample in a study of human T cells and chemical hapten exposure. Time point of the sample: patch test 2, 6 weeks after DPC sensitization. This sample's treatment: therapeutic diphenylcyclopropenone sensitization with weekly scalp DPC. TCRdb fed the RACE reads into MiXCR, producing one record per CDR3 protein. The sample consists of about 400,000 distinct CDR3 sequences, around 6% of them appearing once. The sample in question was whole blood, obtained in connection with sensitization to the hapten diphenylcyclopropenone (DPC). The source of these receptors is a woman younger than 30 with alopecia areata. Some clones in this sample may be carry-over from other donors' samples.

The rearrangement links TRBV3-1 to TRBJ1-6, with D perhaps matching TRBD1 (5 bases). The CDR3 covers 14 residues. CDR1 and CDR2 (germline): LGHDT, YNNKEL (reference sequence). The V end was cut by 0 bases, the J end by 7 bases, with 7 bases between. The CDR3 here is CASSQDGGNSPLHF. The CDR3 bases are TGTGCCAGCAGCCAAGATGGGGGGAATTCACCCCTCCACTTT. Supplemented by reference TRBV3-1 and TRBJ1-6, the full variable domain reads DTAVSQTPKYLVTQMGNDKSIKCEQNLGHDTMYWYKQDSKKFLKIMFSYNNKELIINETVPNRFSPKSPDKAHLNLHINSLELGDSAVYFCASSQDGGNSPLHFGNGTRLTVT.

This chain connects TRBV20-1 to TRBJ1-5; 8 bases are shared with TRBD1. The germline gives CDR1 DFQATT, CDR2 SNEGSKA (reference sequence). Trimming took 3 bases from V and 3 from J; bases not matched to a gene: 16. This CDR3 contains 18 residues. The CDR3 spells CSASSAPGGVGYNQPQHF. CDR3 DNA: TGCAGTGCTAGTTCGGCCCCAGGGGGCGTAGGGTACAATCAGCCCCAGCATTTT.

A single count supports this clonotype. This sequence joins TRBV6-5 and TRBJ2-1, with 8 positions matching TRBD1. Germline lookup yields CDR1 MNHEY and CDR2 SVGAGI. The CDR3 totals 14 residues. V was clipped by 1 base and J by 6 bases; unmatched bases: 2. Here the CDR3 reads CASSYLQGGNEQFF. The CDR3 nucleotides read TGTGCCAGCAGTTACTTACAGGGGGGCAATGAGCAGTTCTTC.

Many counts were recorded for this clonotype. This chain joins TRBV28 and TRBJ2-5, with D possibly matching TRBD1 (6 bases). This CDR3 has 13 amino acids. Germline V gene lookup returns CDR1 MDHEN and CDR2 SYDVKM. V was pared by 5 bases and J by 5 bases, with 12 bases between. This chain's CDR3 is CASSTYRAETQYF. Here the CDR3 DNA reads TGTGCCAGCAGTACATACAGGGCGGAGACCCAGTACTTC.